This entry concerns a single T cell receptor beta chain. Its antigen is unknown. These data come from a study of regulatory T cells in long-lasting Graves disease. General study points: In persistent patients, shared public clonotypes (under 3,000) outnumbered those in new patients (approximately 970). Patients with persistent disease showed a bias toward TRBV28, TRBJ1-2 and TRBJ2-5.

HTBI primers from iRepertoire and Arm-PCR of CDR3 regions yielded the TCR beta libraries. In the study's own analysis: Across the samples, identification revealed some 59 TRBV and 11 to 15 TRBJ segments. MiXCR, applied by TCRdb to the multiplex PCR reads, yields one record per CDR3 protein. TCRdb, not the original authors, processed these V and J calls. Counted here are some 370,000 distinct CDR3 sequences, 10% to 15% occurring once; the ten biggest clones make up under 20%. V was cut by 6 bases and J by 4 bases, with 15 bases left in between. The CDR3 length is 13 residues. Germline V gene lookup returns CDR1 DFQATT and CDR2 SNEGSKA (reference sequence). Regarding time point: newly diagnosed GD, antithyroid drugs for less than 3 months. Isolated PBMC RNA provided the starting material for the TCR library. The same sample was also used in a study of T cells in Graves' hyperthyroidism and ophthalmopathy.

The chain employs TRBV20-1 and TRBJ1-2, with a weak D call TRBD1 (6 bases). The sample here was peripheral blood mononuclear cells (PBMCs), taken at new diagnosis, from a patient treated with antithyroid drugs. This TCR was recovered from a young woman with Graves disease. DNA of the CDR3: TGCAGTGCCGCTGGGGGGGCGACCTATGGCTACACCTTC. This codes for CSAAGGATYGYTF.